A selection of T cell receptor beta chains follows, all from one sample in a study of T cells in Graves' hyperthyroidism and ophthalmopathy. TCRdb recomputed calls from the multiplex PCR reads with MiXCR, one row per CDR3 protein. The table has under 400,000 distinct CDR3 sequences, 18% seen once; the top ten hold around 50%. The sample comprised blood. These receptors all come from a woman aged 50 to 60 with Graves' hyperthyroidism. Both conserved end residues are part of each CDR3. Each record gives: D gene, J gene, clone size, V gene, CDR3 DNA, CDR3 protein. A D gene is named only where the DNA matches it firmly. The size entry is marked missing in some rows and otherwise reads once, few, many or a size class.

>TRBD2|TRBJ2-5|.|TRBV6-1
TGTGCCAGCAGCCCCGGGATAGCGGGAGGGGAGACCCAGTACTTC
CASSPGIAGGETQYF
>.|TRBJ2-1|.|TRBV2
TGTGCCAGCGGGCTCATGCCCTACAATGAGCAGTTCTTC
CASGLMPYNEQFF
>.|TRBJ1-1|many|TRBV10-3
TGTGCCATCAGTGAGGGCAGGGAAGGAACTGAAGCTTTCTTT
CAISEGREGTEAFF
>TRBD1|TRBJ1-4|.|TRBV12-3/TRBV12-4
TGTGCCAGCAGTTTTGGGACAGCTAATGAAAAACTGTTTTTT
CASSFGTANEKLFF
>.|TRBJ1-4|.|TRBV28
TGTGCCAGCCATCCCCCAGCTCCAACTAATGAAAAACTGTTTTTT
CASHPPAPTNEKLFF
>.|TRBJ1-2|many|TRBV12-3/TRBV12-4
TGTGCCAGCAGTCTCCGGGTTAGGGCGAACTATGGCTACACCTTC
CASSLRVRANYGYTF
>TRBD1|TRBJ1-5|few|TRBV7-9
TGTGCCAGCAGGGGGGAGGGGGCCGATCAGCCCCAGCATTTT
CASRGEGADQPQHF
>.|TRBJ1-1|.|TRBV20-1
TGCAGTGGTTTTTATCGGGCTGAAGCTTTCTTT
CSGFYRAEAFF
>.|TRBJ2-5|.|TRBV24-1
TGTGCCACCAGTGGACCATACCAAGAGACCCAGTACTTC
CATSGPYQETQYF
>TRBD2|TRBJ2-3|many|TRBV20-1
TGCAGTGCTAGGGTTGGTCTAGCGGGGGGCACAGATACGCAGTATTTT
CSARVGLAGGTDTQYF
>TRBD2|TRBJ2-1|.|TRBV7-9
TGTGCCAGCAGCCCACGGACTAGCGGGAGAAGTGGAGACAATGAGCAGTTCTTC
CASSPRTSGRSGDNEQFF
>TRBD1|TRBJ2-7|.|TRBV28
TGTGCCAGCAGTTTATGGGCCGGGACAGGGCCCTACGAGCAGTACTTC
CASSLWAGTGPYEQYF
>.|TRBJ2-1|few|TRBV12-3/TRBV12-4
TGTGCCAGCAGCTTGCGTAGAGTGACTATCTACAATGAGCAGTTCTTC
CASSLRRVTIYNEQFF
>.|TRBJ2-6|.|TRBV5-1
TGCGCCAGCAGCTTGTATCTGGTGGGGGGCGCTGGGGCCAACGTCCTGACTTTC
CASSLYLVGGAGANVLTF
>.|TRBJ1-2|many|TRBV2
TGTGCCAGCAGTGAAAGGGCCGCCTATGGCTACACCTTC
CASSERAAYGYTF
>TRBD2|TRBJ2-1|.|TRBV20-1
TGCAGTGCTATTTCCCTAGCGGGAACCTACAATGAGCAGTTCTTC
CSAISLAGTYNEQFF
>TRBD1|TRBJ1-2|few|TRBV11-2
TGTGCCAGCAGCTCACACAGGGGGCGAAGTGAGGGCTACACCTTC
CASSSHRGRSEGYTF
>.|TRBJ1-2|few|TRBV24-1
TGTGCCACCAGTCCGTTCAAAGTTTCGGCTCGTACTAACTATGGCTACACCTTC
CATSPFKVSARTNYGYTF
>.|TRBJ2-7|few|TRBV6-1
TGTGCCAGCAGTGAAGCGTGGGGGCCTCAATACGAGCAGTACTTC
CASSEAWGPQYEQYF
>.|TRBJ1-1|many|TRBV3-1
TGTGCCAGCAGCCAAAGTGGCAGGTCGAACACTGAAGCTTTCTTT
CASSQSGRSNTEAFF
>.|TRBJ2-7|many|TRBV28
TGTGCCAGCACCAAAGGGGGGGATCGCGAGCAGTACTTC
CASTKGGDREQYF
>TRBD2|TRBJ2-7|many|TRBV28
TGTGCCAGCAGTTCGACTAGCGTTCCCCTCTCCTACGAGCAGTACTTC
CASSSTSVPLSYEQYF
>TRBD2|TRBJ2-3|few|TRBV9
TGTGCCAGCAGCGTCCTGAGCGGGAGTAGCACAGATACGCAGTATTTT
CASSVLSGSSTDTQYF
>TRBD2|TRBJ2-1|.|TRBV20-1
TGCGGTGCTACCGGACTAGCCGCCAATGAGCAGTTCTTC
CGATGLAANEQFF
>TRBD2|TRBJ2-5|many|TRBV5-8
TGTGCCAGCAGCTTGGAGGCGGGAGGGGAGACCCAGTACTTC
CASSLEAGGETQYF
>.|TRBJ2-1|few|TRBV19
TGTGCCATAAGCCTGGGTAACTACAATGAGCAGTTCTTC
CAISLGNYNEQFF
>TRBD2|TRBJ2-5|once|TRBV11-2
TGTGCCAGCAGCTTAGATTGGGGACTAGCGGGGGATCACCAAGAGACCCAGTACTTC
CASSLDWGLAGDHQETQYF
>TRBD2|TRBJ2-1|.|TRBV7-6
TGTGCCAGCAGCTTAGTCACTAGCGGTATTAATGAGCAGTTCTTC
CASSLVTSGINEQFF
>TRBD2|TRBJ2-5|.|TRBV6-2/TRBV6-3
TGTGCCAGCAGACGGCGACTAGCGGGGGGCCGGTACCAAGAGACCCAGTACTTC
CASRRRLAGGRYQETQYF
>TRBD1|TRBJ2-3|many|TRBV12-3/TRBV12-4
TGTGCCAGCAGTTCAGGACAGGGCCACACAGATACGCAGTATTTT
CASSSGQGHTDTQYF
>.|TRBJ2-2|.|TRBV5-1
TGCGCCAGCAGCTTGATCGGCCTGACAGGGGAGCTGTTTTTT
CASSLIGLTGELFF
>TRBD1|TRBJ1-1|.|TRBV3-1
TGTGCCAGCAGCCAGGCCGGGACAGGGGGCACTGAAGCTTTCTTT
CASSQAGTGGTEAFF
>TRBD1|TRBJ1-6|few|TRBV6-6
TGTGCCAGCAGTTACTCGGGACAGGCCCCTATGGCCCTCCACTTT
CASSYSGQAPMALHF